Shown below are 5 T cell receptor beta chains from a single sample sequenced in a study of T cells after yellow fever vaccination. Each CDR3 protein gets one entry after TCRdb re-called the 5' RACE reads with MiXCR. The sample records around 320,000 distinct CDR3 sequences, around 10% being singletons. The sample here was CD4+ T cells sorted from PBMCs, taken 45 days after the yellow fever booster vaccination. These receptors all stem from a man younger than 35 who received the YFV17D yellow fever vaccine.

This clonotype was detected a few times. The chain links TRBV4-3 to TRBJ2-6; D is unclear. This CDR3 has 16 amino acids. The germline V gene has CDR1 LGHNA and CDR2 YSLEER. The V end was cut by 0 bases, the J end by 0 bases, with 6 bases between. The CDR3 DNA follows: TGCGCCAGCAGCCAAGATGGCAGCTCTGGGGCCAACGTCCTGACTTTC. Protein sequence: CASSQDGSSGANVLTF.

The chain combines TRBV2 with TRBJ1-1, with a weak D call TRBD1 (5 bases). Germline V gene data show CDR1 as SNHLY and CDR2 as FYNNEI. The CDR3 extends over 12 amino acids. Trimming cost V 8 bases and J 3 bases, with 10 bases left between them. CDR3 sequence (DNA): TGTGCCAGCGCAGGGTTTGACACTGAAGCTTTCTTT. Encoded protein: CASAGFDTEAFF.

In this sample, this clonotype turned up many times. The chain links TRBV20-1 to TRBJ2-3; TRBD1 is a possible D gene (6 bases). Germline V CDR1 and CDR2: DFQATT, SNEGSKA (reference sequence). The length of the CDR3 is 12 residues. V was clipped by 6 bases and J by 6 bases, with 13 bases between them. CDR3 loop: CSAGQGSDTQYF. CDR3 coding DNA: TGCAGTGCCGGTCAGGGGAGTGATACGCAGTATTTT.

The rearrangement links TRBV19 to TRBJ2-1; the D gene is possibly TRBD1 (7 bases). CDR3 size: 16 residues. Trimming pared 7 bases from V and 0 bases from J, leaving 16 bases between. Germline assignment: CDR1 LNHDA and CDR2 SQIVND (reference sequence). CDR3 sequence (DNA): TGTGCCAGTACCCGACAGGGAGGTAGCTCCTACAATGAGCAGTTCTTC. Its protein product is CASTRQGGSSYNEQFF.

This clonotype was seen ten or more times. This chain's CDR3 is CASSSRGATNEKLFF. CDR3 sequence (DNA): TGTGCCAGCAGCAGCAGGGGCGCAACTAATGAAAAACTGTTTTTT. The chain uses TRBV7-9 and TRBJ1-4; TRBD1 might be the D (6 bases). Germline V gene lookup returns CDR1 SEHNR and CDR2 FQNEAQ (reference sequence). The length of the CDR3 is 15 residues. V lost 5 bases to trimming and J lost 0 bases, with 10 bases between them.